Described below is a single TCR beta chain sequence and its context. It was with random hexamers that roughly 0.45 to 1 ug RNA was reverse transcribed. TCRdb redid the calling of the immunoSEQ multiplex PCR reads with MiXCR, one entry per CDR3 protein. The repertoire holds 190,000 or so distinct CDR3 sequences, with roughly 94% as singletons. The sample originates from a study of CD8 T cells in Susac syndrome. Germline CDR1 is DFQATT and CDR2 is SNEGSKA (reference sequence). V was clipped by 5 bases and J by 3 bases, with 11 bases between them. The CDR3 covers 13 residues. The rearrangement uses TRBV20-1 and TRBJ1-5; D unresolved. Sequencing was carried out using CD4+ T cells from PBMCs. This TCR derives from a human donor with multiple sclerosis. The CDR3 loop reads CSAWRGSNQPQHF. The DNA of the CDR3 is TGCAGTGCTTGGCGGGGATCCAATCAGCCCCAGCATTTT.